This T cell receptor (beta chain) came from a study of cytotoxic CD8 clonotypes in ibrutinib-treated CLL. Profiling relied on immunoSEQ multiplex PCR, and the TCRdb table lists in-frame clones only, not all of them. The sample lists roughly 36,000 clones; 69% were seen once. Germline CDR1 is SGHTA and CDR2 is FQGTGA. V lost 1 base to trimming and J lost 12 bases; unmatched junction nucleotides: 11. The CDR3 contains 15 residues. There are many counts of this clone. The chain uses TRBV7-3 and TRBJ2-1; 8 bases line up with TRBD2. The source is a human donor with chronic lymphocytic leukemia. The sample here was PBMCs, taken before ibrutinib treatment. This CDR3 is CASSLIVGLGVGQFF. The CDR3 bases are TGTGCCAGCAGCTTAATAGTGGGACTAGGGGTTGGGCAGTTCTTC.